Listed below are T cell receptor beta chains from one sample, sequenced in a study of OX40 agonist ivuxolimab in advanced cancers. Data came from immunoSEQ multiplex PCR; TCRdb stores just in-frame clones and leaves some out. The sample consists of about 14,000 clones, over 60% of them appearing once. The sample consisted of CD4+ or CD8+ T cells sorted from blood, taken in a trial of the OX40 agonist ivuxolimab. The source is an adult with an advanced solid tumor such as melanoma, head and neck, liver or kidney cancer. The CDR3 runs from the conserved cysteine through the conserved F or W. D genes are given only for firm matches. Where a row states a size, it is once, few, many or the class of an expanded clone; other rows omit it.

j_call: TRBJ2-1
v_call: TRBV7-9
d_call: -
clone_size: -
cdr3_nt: TGTGCCAGCAGCTCGACATTAAAGAGCTCCTACAATGAGCAGTTCTTC
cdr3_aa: CASSSTLKSSYNEQFF

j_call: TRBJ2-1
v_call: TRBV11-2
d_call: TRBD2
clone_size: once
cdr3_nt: TGTGCCAGCAGCTTAGCGGGGGGGTACAATGAGCAGTTCTTC
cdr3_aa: CASSLAGGYNEQFF

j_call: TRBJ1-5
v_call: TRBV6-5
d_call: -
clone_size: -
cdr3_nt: TGTGCCAGCAGTTACGAGGAGGGGGTCGGTCCCCAGCATTTT
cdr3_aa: CASSYEEGVGPQHF

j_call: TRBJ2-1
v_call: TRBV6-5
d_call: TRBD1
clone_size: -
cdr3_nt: TGTGCCAGCAGTCTCACAGGGGGCCTTGAGCAGTTCTTC
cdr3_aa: CASSLTGGLEQFF

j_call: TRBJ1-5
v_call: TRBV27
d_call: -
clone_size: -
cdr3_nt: TGTGCCAGCAGTTTACGGGGAGTTAGCAATCAGCCCCAGCATTTT
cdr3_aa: CASSLRGVSNQPQHF

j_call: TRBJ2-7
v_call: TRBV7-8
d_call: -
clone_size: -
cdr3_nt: TGTGCCAGCAGCCACCTGACGGAAAACTCCTACGAGCAGTACTTC
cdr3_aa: CASSHLTENSYEQYF

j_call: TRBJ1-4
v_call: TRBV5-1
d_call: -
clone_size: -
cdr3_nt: TGCGCCAGCAGCTTTGAGGGACCGATTAATGAAAAACTGTTTTTT
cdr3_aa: CASSFEGPINEKLFF

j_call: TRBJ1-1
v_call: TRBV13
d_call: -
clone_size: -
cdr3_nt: TGTGCCAGCAGCTTAGGGTACGGGAACACTGAAGCTTTCTTT
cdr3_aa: CASSLGYGNTEAFF

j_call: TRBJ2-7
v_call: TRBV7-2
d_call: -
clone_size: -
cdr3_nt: TGTGCCAGCAGGACTAACTCCTACGAGCAGTACTTC
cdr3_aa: CASRTNSYEQYF

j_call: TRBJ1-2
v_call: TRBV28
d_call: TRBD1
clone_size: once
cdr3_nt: TGTGCCAGCGCAGGGGGGGACAGGAACTATGGCTACACCTTC
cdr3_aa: CASAGGDRNYGYTF

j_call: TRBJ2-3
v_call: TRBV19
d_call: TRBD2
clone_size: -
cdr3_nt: TGTGCCAGTAGTATAACGGCTAGCGGTACTAGCACAGATACGCAGTATTTT
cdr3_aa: CASSITASGTSTDTQYF

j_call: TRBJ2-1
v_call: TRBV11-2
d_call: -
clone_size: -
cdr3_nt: TGTGCCAGCAGCCCAGCAGCTGCGGAACCCTACAATGAGCAGTTCTTC
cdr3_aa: CASSPAAAEPYNEQFF

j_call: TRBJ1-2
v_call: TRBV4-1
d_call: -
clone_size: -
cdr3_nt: TGCGCCAGCAGCCAGACAGTGGGAGTCAGGGATGGCTACACCTTC
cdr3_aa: CASSQTVGVRDGYTF

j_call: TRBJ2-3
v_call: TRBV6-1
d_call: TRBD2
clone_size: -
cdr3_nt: TGTGCCAGCAGTGAAATTTCGGGACTAAGCACAGATACGCAGTATTTT
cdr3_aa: CASSEISGLSTDTQYF

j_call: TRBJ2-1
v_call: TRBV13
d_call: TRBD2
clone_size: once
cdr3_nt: TGTGCCAGCAGCATGGGACTAGCGGCATACAATGAGCAGTTCTTC
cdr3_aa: CASSMGLAAYNEQFF

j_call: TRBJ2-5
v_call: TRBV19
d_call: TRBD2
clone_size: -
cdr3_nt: TGTGCCAGTAGTCCCACGACTAGCGGGCGTCAAGAGACCCAGTACTTC
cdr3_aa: CASSPTTSGRQETQYF

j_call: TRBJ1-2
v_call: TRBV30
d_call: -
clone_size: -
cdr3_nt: TGTGCCTGGAGCAGGGGAGCTAACTATGGCTACACCTTC
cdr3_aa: CAWSRGANYGYTF

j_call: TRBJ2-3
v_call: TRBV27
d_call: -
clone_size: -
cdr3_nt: TGTGCCAGCAGAACGCAGTATTTT
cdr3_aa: CASRTQYF

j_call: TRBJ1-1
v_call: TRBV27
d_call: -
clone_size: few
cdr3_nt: TGTGCCAGCAGTCCCAACCTGTGGACTGAAGCTTTCTTT
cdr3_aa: CASSPNLWTEAFF

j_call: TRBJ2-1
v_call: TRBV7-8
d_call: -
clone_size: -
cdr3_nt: TGTGCCAGCAGCGTCAGAGACAATGAGCAGTTCTTC
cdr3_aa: CASSVRDNEQFF

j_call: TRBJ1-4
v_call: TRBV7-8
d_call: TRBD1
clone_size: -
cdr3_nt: TGTGCCAGCAGCACAGGACAGGCAGATAATGAAAAACTGTTTTTT
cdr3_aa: CASSTGQADNEKLFF

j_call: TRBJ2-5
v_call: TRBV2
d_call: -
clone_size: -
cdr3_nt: TGTGCCAGCTTATGTGCCCTCGACAGGAGTTGCCAAGAGACCCAGTACTTC
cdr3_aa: CASLCALDRSCQETQYF

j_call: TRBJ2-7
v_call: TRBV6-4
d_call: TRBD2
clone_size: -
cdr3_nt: TGTGCCAGCAGTTTAGCGGGAGCCGTTTTTTACGAGCAGTACTTC
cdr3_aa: CASSLAGAVFYEQYF

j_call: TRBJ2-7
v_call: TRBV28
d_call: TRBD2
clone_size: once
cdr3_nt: TGTGCCAGCAGTTCTGCCGGGACTAGCGGGAGGGGCGAGCAGTACTTC
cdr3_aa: CASSSAGTSGRGEQYF

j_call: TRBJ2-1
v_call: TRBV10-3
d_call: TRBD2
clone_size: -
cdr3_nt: TGTGCCATCAGTCCCGACAGCGGGAGACTGGATGAGCAGTTCTTC
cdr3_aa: CAISPDSGRLDEQFF

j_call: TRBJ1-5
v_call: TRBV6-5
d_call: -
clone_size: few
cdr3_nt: TGTGCCAGCAGTGCTACAGGGATCCATCAGCCCCAGCATTTT
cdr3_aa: CASSATGIHQPQHF

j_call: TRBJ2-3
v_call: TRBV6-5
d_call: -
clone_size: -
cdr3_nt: TGTGCCAGCAGTTACGATTTCGGCACAGATACGCAGTATTTT
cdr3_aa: CASSYDFGTDTQYF

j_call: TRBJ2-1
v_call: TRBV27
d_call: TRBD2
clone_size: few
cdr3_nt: TGTGCCAGCAGTCCCGGGGGGGCTTACAATGAGCAGTTCTTC
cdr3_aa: CASSPGGAYNEQFF

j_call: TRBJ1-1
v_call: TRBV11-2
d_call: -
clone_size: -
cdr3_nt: TGTGCCAGCAGCTTACAAGCGAACACTGAAGCTTTCTTT
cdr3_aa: CASSLQANTEAFF

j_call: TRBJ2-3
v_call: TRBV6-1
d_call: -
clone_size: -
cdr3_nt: TGTGCCAGCAGCAAACTAGCAGGAGATACGCAGTATTTT
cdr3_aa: CASSKLAGDTQYF

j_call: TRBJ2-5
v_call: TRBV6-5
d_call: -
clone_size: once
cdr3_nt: TGTGCCAGCAGTTACTCGGTAGCGGAGGGTACCCAGTACTTC
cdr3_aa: CASSYSVAEGTQYF

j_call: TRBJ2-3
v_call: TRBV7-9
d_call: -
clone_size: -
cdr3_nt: TGTGCCAGCAGCTTATCTATAGGAGATACGCAGTATTTT
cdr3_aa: CASSLSIGDTQYF

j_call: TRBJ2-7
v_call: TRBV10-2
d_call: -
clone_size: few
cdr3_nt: TGCGCCAGCAGTGAGTCGGGTAGCGGAGACGAGCAGTACTTC
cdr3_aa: CASSESGSGDEQYF

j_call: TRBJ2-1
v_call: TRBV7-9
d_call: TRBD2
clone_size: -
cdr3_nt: TGTGCCAGCAGCTCAACAGACGGACTAGCGTTCGATGAGCAGTTCTTC
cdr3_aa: CASSSTDGLAFDEQFF

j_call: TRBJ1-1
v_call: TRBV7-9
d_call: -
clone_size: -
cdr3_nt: TGTGCCAGCAGCCGGCCCCCACAGGGCGTCGTCGCTGAAGCTTTCTTT
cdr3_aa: CASSRPPQGVVAEAFF

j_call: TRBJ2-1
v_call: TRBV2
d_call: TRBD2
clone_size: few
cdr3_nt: TGTGCCAGCAGTTCCGGGACTAGGTATGAGCAGTTCTTC
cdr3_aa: CASSSGTRYEQFF

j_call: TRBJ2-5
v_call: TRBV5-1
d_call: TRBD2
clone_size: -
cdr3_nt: TGCGCCAGCAGCTTCGGGACTAGCGGGAGAGGCAAGCAGTACTTC
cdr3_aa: CASSFGTSGRGKQYF

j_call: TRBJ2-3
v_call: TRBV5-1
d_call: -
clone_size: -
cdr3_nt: TGCGCCAGCAGCTTGGAGGGCCAAAACACAGATACGCAGTATTTT
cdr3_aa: CASSLEGQNTDTQYF

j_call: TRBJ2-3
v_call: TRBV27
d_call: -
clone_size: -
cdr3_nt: TGTGCCAGCAGTTTATCAGAAGGGTTTGATAGAGATACGCAGTATTTT
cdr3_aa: CASSLSEGFDRDTQYF

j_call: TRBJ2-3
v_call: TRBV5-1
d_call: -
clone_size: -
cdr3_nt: TGCGCCAGCAGCTTGCAAGGCGGGAAGGATACGCAGTATTTT
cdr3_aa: CASSLQGGKDTQYF

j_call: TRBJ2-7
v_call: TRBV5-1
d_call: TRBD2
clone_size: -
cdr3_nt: TGCGCCAGCAGCTGGGGAAACCTAGCGGTTAGCTCCTACGAGCAGTACTTC
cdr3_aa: CASSWGNLAVSSYEQYF

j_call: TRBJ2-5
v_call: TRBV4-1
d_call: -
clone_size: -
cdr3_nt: TGCGCCAGCAACCACGTCTCACCTGGGGCCCAAGAGACCCAGTACTTC
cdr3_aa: CASNHVSPGAQETQYF

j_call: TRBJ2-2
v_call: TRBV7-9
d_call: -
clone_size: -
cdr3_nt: TGTGCCAGCAGCTTAGCGGGTGACACCGGGGAGCTGTTTTTT
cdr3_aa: CASSLAGDTGELFF

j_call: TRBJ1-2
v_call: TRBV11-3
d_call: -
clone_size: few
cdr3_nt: TGTGCCAGCAGCGGCATCAGGGACTACACCTTC
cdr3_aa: CASSGIRDYTF

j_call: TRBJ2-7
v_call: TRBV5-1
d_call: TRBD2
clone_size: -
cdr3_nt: TGCGCCAGCAGCTTGGAGCCAGCGGGAGGAGTCTACGAGCAGTACTTC
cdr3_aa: CASSLEPAGGVYEQYF

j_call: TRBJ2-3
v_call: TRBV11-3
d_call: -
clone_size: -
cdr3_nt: TGTGCCAGCAGCTACGATAGCACAGATACGCAGTATTTT
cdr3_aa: CASSYDSTDTQYF

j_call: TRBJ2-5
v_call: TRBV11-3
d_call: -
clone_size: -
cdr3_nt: TGTGCCAGCAGCTTAAGACATTCAGAGACCCAGTACTTC
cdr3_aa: CASSLRHSETQYF

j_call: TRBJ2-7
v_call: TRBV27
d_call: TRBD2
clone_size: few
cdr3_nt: TGTGCCAGCCCGGGGACTAGCGGGACATTCTCTTTTCGCGAGCAGTACTTC
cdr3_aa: CASPGTSGTFSFREQYF

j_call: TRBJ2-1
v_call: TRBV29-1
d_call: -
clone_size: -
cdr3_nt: TGCAGCGTTGAATGGGTAAGCTCCTACAATGAGCAGTTCTTC
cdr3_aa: CSVEWVSSYNEQFF

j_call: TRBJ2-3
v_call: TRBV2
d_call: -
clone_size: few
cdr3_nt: TGTGCCAGCACCGGCGGGCAGGAAGATACGCAGTATTTT
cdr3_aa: CASTGGQEDTQYF

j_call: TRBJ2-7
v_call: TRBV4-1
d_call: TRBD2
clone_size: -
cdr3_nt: TGCGCCAGCAGCCAAGGGGACTACCCGACTTACGAGCAGTACTTC
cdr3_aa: CASSQGDYPTYEQYF

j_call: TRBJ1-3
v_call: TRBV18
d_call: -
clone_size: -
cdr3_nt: TGTGCCAGCGGGAGGGACGGAAGCTCTGGAAACACCATATATTTT
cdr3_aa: CASGRDGSSGNTIYF

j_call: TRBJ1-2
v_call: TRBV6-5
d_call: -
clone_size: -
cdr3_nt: TGTGCCAGCTCGCAGTTAGTAGGGGGAAATGGCTACACCTTC
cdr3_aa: CASSQLVGGNGYTF

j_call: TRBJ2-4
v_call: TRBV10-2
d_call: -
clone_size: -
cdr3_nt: TGCGCCAGCAGTGATAGTTTGGACAACATTCAGTACTTC
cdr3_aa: CASSDSLDNIQYF